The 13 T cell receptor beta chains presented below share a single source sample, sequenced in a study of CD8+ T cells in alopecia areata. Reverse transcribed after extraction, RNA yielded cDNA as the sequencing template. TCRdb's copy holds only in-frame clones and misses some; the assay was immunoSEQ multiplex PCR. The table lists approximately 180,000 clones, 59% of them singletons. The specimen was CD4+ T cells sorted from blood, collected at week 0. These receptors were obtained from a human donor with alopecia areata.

CDR3 amino acids: CATSRVAYNEQFF. CDR3 bases: TGTGCCACCAGCAGAGTAGCCTACAATGAGCAGTTCTTC. The chain joins TRBV15 to TRBJ2-1; D gene ambiguous. The CDR3 sequence is 13 residues long. Trimming removed 1 base from V and 2 bases from J, with 3 bases in between. Germline CDR1 LNHNV, CDR2 YYDKDF (reference sequence).

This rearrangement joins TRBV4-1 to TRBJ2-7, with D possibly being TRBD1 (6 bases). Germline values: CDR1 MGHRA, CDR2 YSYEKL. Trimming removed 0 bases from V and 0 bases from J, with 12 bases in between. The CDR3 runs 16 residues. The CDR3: CASSQDADRSSYEQYF. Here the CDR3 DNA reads TGCGCCAGCAGCCAAGACGCCGACAGGAGCTCCTACGAGCAGTACTTC.

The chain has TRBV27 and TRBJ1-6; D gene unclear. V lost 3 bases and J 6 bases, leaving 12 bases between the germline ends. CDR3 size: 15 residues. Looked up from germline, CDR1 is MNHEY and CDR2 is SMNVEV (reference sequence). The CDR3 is CASSLDYRTNSPLHF. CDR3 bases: TGTGCCAGCAGTTTGGATTACAGAACTAATTCACCCCTCCACTTT.

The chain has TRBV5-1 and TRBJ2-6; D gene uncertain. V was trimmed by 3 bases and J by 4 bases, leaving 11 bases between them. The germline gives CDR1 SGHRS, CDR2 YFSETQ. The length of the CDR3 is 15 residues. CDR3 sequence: CASSYTEDGANVLTF. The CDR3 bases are TGCGCCAGCAGCTACACAGAAGACGGGGCCAACGTCCTGACTTTC.

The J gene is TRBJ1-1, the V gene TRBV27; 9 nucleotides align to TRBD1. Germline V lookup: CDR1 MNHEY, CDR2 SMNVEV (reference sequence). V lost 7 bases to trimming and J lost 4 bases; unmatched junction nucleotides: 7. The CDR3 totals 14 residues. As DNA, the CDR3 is TGTGCCAGCACTCACAGGACAGGGGTCACTGAAGCTTTCTTT. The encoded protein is CASTHRTGVTEAFF.

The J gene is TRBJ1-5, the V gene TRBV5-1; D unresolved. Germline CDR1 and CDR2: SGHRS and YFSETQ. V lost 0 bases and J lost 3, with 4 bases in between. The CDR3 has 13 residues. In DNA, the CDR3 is TGCGCCAGCAGCTTGGGGGCCAATCAGCCCCAGCATTTT. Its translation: CASSLGANQPQHF.

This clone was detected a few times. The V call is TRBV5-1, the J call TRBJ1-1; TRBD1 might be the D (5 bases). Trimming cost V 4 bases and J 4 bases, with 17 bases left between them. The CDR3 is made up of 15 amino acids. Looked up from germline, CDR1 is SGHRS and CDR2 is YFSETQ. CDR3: CASSPQRGASTEAFF. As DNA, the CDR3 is TGCGCCAGCAGCCCACAACGAGGGGCTTCCACTGAAGCTTTCTTT.

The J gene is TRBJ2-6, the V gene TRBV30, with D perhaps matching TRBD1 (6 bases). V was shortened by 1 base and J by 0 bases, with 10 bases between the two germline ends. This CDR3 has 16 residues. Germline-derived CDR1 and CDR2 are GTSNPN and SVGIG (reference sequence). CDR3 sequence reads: CAWSGDRHSGANVLTF. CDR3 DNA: TGTGCCTGGAGTGGAGACAGGCACTCTGGGGCCAACGTCCTGACTTTC.

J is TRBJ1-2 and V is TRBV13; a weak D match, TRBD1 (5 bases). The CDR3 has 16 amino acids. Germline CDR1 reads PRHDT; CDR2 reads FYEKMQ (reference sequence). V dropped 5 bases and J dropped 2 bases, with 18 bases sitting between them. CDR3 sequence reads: CASSKNGMTDNYGYTF. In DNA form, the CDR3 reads TGTGCCAGCAGCAAAAATGGGATGACAGACAACTATGGCTACACCTTC.

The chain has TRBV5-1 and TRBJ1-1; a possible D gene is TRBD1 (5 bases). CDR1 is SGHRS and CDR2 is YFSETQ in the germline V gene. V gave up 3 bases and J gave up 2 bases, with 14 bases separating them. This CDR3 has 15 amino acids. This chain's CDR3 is CASSSLQGLNTEAFF. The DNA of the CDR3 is TGCGCCAGCAGCTCACTCCAGGGACTCAACACTGAAGCTTTCTTT.

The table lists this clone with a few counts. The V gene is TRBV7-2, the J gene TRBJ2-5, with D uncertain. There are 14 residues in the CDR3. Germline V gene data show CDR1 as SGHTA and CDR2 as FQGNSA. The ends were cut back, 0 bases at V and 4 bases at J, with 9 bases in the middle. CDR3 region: CASSLAGLRETQYF. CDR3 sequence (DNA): TGTGCCAGCAGCTTAGCCGGGCTTCGAGAGACCCAGTACTTC. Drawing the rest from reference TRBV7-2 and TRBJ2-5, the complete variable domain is GAGVSQSPSNKVTEKGKDVELRCDPISGHTALYWYRQSLGQGLEFLIYFQGNSAPDKSGLPSDRFSAERTGGSVSTLTIQRTQQEDSAVYLCASSLAGLRETQYFGPGTRLLVL.

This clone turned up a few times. DNA of the CDR3: TGTGCCAGCAGCCTCGGGCCAAACTATGGCTACACCTTC. Translation: CASSLGPNYGYTF. This sequence joins TRBV7-2 and TRBJ1-2; D unresolved. Germline V gives CDR1 SGHTA, CDR2 FQGNSA. The V end was cut by 5 bases, the J end by 2 bases, with 9 bases between. The CDR3 length is 13 residues. Variable domain in full (rest from reference TRBV7-2 and TRBJ1-2): GAGVSQSPSNKVTEKGKDVELRCDPISGHTALYWYRQSLGQGLEFLIYFQGNSAPDKSGLPSDRFSAERTGGSVSTLTIQRTQQEDSAVYLCASSLGPNYGYTFGSGTRLTVV.

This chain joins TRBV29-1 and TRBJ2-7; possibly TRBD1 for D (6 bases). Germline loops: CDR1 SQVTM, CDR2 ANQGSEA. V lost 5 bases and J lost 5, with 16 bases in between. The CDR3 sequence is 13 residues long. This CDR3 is CSVIGTQGHEQYF. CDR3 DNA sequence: TGCAGCGTTATCGGGACCCAGGGGCACGAGCAGTACTTC.